The clone carrying this TCR beta chain was seen repeatedly, ten times or more. Its antigen is not identified. The protocol attached unique molecular identifiers to individual cDNA molecules. TCRdb re-analysed the 5' RACE reads in MiXCR, keeping a single row per CDR3 protein. Of about 48,000 distinct CDR3 sequences in the sample, around 6.4% were seen once. This entry is derived from a study of early T cells in non-severe SARS-CoV-2 infection. Study details: Bulk RNA isolated from unsorted whole blood underwent sequencing; chains were not paired.

V was shortened by 0 bases and J by 3 bases, with 8 bases between the two germline ends. This CDR3 has 14 amino acids. Whole-study findings and limits: CD4 and private specificities were missed by VDJdb matching, which favored anti-spike CD8 responses.

The receptor's source is an adult who was a healthcare worker with PCR-confirmed SARS-CoV-2 infection or an uninfected control (not recorded which). Sample: whole blood, taken at baseline. The chain is built from TRBV12-3 or TRBV12-4 and TRBJ2-5; perhaps TRBD2 as D (5 bases). The CDR3 here is CASSLAGMEETQYF. The DNA of the CDR3 is TGTGCCAGCAGTTTAGCCGGGATGGAAGAGACCCAGTACTTC.